This TCR beta chain stems from a study of blood T cell repertoires in COVID-19. V was cut by 5 bases and J by 3 bases, with 12 bases left in between. The CDR3 is 14 residues long. CDR1 SGHAT and CDR2 FQDESV come from the germline V gene (reference sequence). Libraries were prepared by immunoSEQ multiplex PCR; TCRdb keeps only in-frame clonotypes and omits some of them. The data show 200,000 to 250,000 clones, approximately 80% seen once. The receptor's source is an elderly woman with COVID-19, enrolled during active disease. The specimen sequenced was peripheral blood. The chain couples TRBV11-1 to TRBJ2-3, with D perhaps TRBD2 (6 bases). The CDR3 region has the DNA TGTGCCAGCAGCCGCCGGAGCGGGACAGATACGCAGTATTTT. This codes for CASSRRSGTDTQYF. The full variable domain, rest sourced from reference TRBV11-1 and TRBJ2-3, is EAEVAQSPRYKITEKSQAVAFWCDPISGHATLYWYRQILGQGPELLVQFQDESVVDDSQLPKDRFSAERLKGVDSTLKIQPAELGDSAMYLCASSRRSGTDTQYFGPGTRLTVL.